This TCR beta chain was sequenced during a study of cytomegalovirus exposure and HLA in healthy donors (dated by TCRdb to about 2017). Concerning the study at large: In an earlier analysis of several hundred of the donors, 276 Gb of sequence data and some 120 million unique TCR beta sequences from 150 million to 200 million T cells were reported. The aim of the study was to test whether cataloging public T cell receptors could identify signatures of past pathogen exposure. Alongside the repertoire data, information on donor age, sex, ethnicity and CMV serostatus was compiled. HLA typing covered class I and class II loci at four-digit resolution. Typing coverage varied by locus: roughly 629-640 donors for A, B, C, DRB1 and DQB1; 500 to 550 for DQA1; more than 600 for DPA1; roughly 470 for DPB1. Among around 400 genotyped donors of the cohort, an average of approximately 220,000 unique TCR beta nucleotide sequences was sequenced per donor, of which about 18% were non-productive. Rather than using new phenotypic data, the later analysis identified candidate immune exposures from TCR beta sequences and from how often those sequences occurred across donors. A later analysis re-examined previously published TCR beta repertoires from about 670 donors and added high-resolution HLA genotyping to investigate patterns of TCR occurrence. The genetic ancestry cluster associated with self-reported Caucasian donors included 80% to 90% of the roughly 400 genotyped donors. An earlier analysis of approximately 640 of the donors applied high-throughput TCR beta sequencing to assess whether each TCR beta V gene segment acted as functional or pseudogenic. An early release that covered around 590 HLA-typed donors contained approximately 320 gigabases of sequencing data and roughly 84 million unique TCR sequences. A later genetic analysis took genome-wide SNP genotypes for about three fifths of the roughly 670 donors and used that subset as a discovery cohort. The study combined high-throughput TCR immunosequencing, statistical association of individual TCRs with disease status, and machine learning to predict cytomegalovirus infection status. The study profiled the T cell repertoires of about 720 subjects by immunosequencing and related them to cytomegalovirus serostatus. Several DR-DQ haplotypes were handled as single units for association and clustering, since linkage in the cohort was strong. All discovery cohort repertoires had been generated using a single sequencing platform. Along with the approximately 600-subject first cohort, a separate validation cohort of over a hundred different subjects was used.

Libraries were built with the immunoSEQ multiplex PCR assay. The multiplex PCR relied on a mix of 60 forward primers for TCR Vbeta segments and 13 reverse primers for TCR Jbeta segments. Amplification of the CDR3 region of rearranged TCR beta genes was performed with a multiplex PCR assay on genomic DNA. The Illumina HiSeq System was used to sequence the amplified TCR beta libraries as 87-base-pair reads. The authors' analysis ran thus. Across the 670 or so repertoires, a later analysis counted some 80 million unique TCR beta chains, some 11 million of which were shared by at least two donors. Raw reads were error-corrected and collapsed into unique sequences with a nearest-neighbor algorithm that merged closely related sequences to remove PCR and sequencing errors. Alignment of CDR3 sequences to IMGT reference sequences was used to assign V, D and J gene segments. For a sequence to be retained, a match of at least six nucleotides to both a V gene segment and a J gene segment was required. A rearrangement counted as productive if the CDR3 had no stop codons and remained in frame with V and J, and every other rearrangement counted as non-productive. Following IMGT convention, CDR3 was defined as the stretch from the second conserved V-encoded cysteine to the conserved J-encoded phenylalanine. Sequences without an unambiguous match to a single V gene segment were excluded from the earlier analysis of several hundred of the donors. An earlier analysis of a few hundred of the donors classified V segments as functional when productive rearrangements were above 56.7% and as segregating when the standard deviation between donors was above 5%. A statistical classification framework was developed to diagnose cytomegalovirus status using the catalog of TCR beta chain sequences. In a later analysis, TCR nucleotide sequences were compared against IMGT/GENE-DB human TR gene sequences so that V and J genes could be assigned. In a later analysis, CDR3 sequences and most-parsimonious VDJ recombination scenarios were assigned using the TCRdist pipeline. In a later analysis, each TCR beta chain was defined by its CDR3 amino acid sequence together with its V-gene family, and reads without a unique V-gene family were excluded. In a later analysis, 500 to 650 highly shared, low-generation-probability nucleotide sequences were removed to address suspected cross-contamination and a sequencing artifact. A later analysis calculated a clonal expansion index for each public chain from normalized within-repertoire ranks of inferred template counts. In a later analysis, generation probabilities were computed with a VDJ recombination model fitted to out-of-frame rearrangements, and the resulting probabilities were checked against IGoR. A later analysis scored TCR-TCR, TCR-HLA and TCR-CMV co-occurrence with hypergeometric tests, applying a repertoire-size bias correction to TCR pairs. False discovery rates were estimated in a later analysis by permuting HLA or CMV assignments 20 times. In a later analysis, co-occurring TCRs were grouped with DBSCAN, and TCRdist sequence similarity was added when clustering was performed within HLA-allele-positive subsets. Repertoires with fewer than 30,000 or more than 120,000 public chains were left out of co-occurrence clustering, as were a handful of repertoires with anomalous nucleotide sharing. As stored in TCRdb, this immuneACCESS dataset retains in-frame rearrangements with V and J assigned. A fraction of the clones does not appear; measured against another copy, unresolved V genes explain less than half of the discrepancy, and the remainder lacks a known reason. Clone size and the V and J calls come from that table; the DNA yielded D and trimming. Counted in this sample were 150,000 to 250,000 clones; roughly 78% of them appeared once. The top ten hold approximately 4% of the sample.

Here is what the overall study found, with its caveats: A later analysis found that TCR association rates varied across HLA loci, with DRB1 alleles showing the most associated TCRs and HLA-C alleles the fewest. Most CMV-associated TCR beta chains appeared to be HLA-restricted in a later analysis, and the HLA associations seemed to be driven largely by CMV exposure. A cluster of highly shared sequence variants was judged likely to be a technical artifact of the sequencing pipeline. A further reported finding was that TCR beta sequences accurately predicted the HLA-A and HLA-B alleles for most subjects in the first cohort. Compared with equally common non-associated chains, HLA-associated TCR beta chains in a later analysis were more clonally expanded and had lower generation probabilities. The study gave a list of more than 150 TCR beta chains associated with cytomegalovirus. According to a later genetic analysis, donors in an Asian-associated ancestry cluster had fewer N-insertions in productive TCRs than the approximately 670-donor mean. In an earlier analysis of approximately 590 of the donors, most TCR beta V segments appeared in productive rearrangements about 90% or about 30% of the time, broadly matching IMGT annotations. Because the 87-base-pair reads could not distinguish some IMGT-functional V segments, including TRBV6-2 and TRBV6-3, those segments were excluded. According to a later analysis, parvovirus B19, influenza, CMV and Epstein-Barr virus appeared linked to several top co-occurrence clusters. HLA typing was unavailable for some donors at each locus, so association tests used only the typed subset. The authors suggested that the approach could potentially be extended to other disease states and immunological phenotypes. Linkage disequilibrium might explain the correlated functional status among segregating V segments, but an unknown experimental factor could not be ruled out. The presence/absence analyses assumed that sequencing depth was roughly uniform across donors, and that assumption may not be true. Three of the identified cytomegalovirus-associated TCR beta chains were confirmed in vitro to be specific for cytomegalovirus antigens. Only TCR beta chains were sequenced in this cohort, and the absence of alpha or paired-chain data limited detectable features. Immune exposure information for the cohort was limited to CMV serostatus. Roughly 15 rarely observed V segments, including chromosome 9 orphons, were excluded from the earlier analysis of about 500 of the donors because counts were too low. V-gene and J-gene trimming of TCR beta chains was associated with a missense DCLRE1C variant in a later genetic analysis, and the association was replicated in an independent cohort. Strong co-occurrence of HLA alleles, especially DR and DQ, made assigning TCR associations to individual alleles difficult. In both the original and validation cohorts, the classifier was reported to diagnose cytomegalovirus status with high specificity and sensitivity. Most TCR sequences were observed very rarely across donors, whereas some public TCRs were present in many individuals. Specific HLA alleles were associated with roughly 16,000 TCR beta sequences at a false discovery rate of 0.05 in a later analysis.

CDR3 length: 14 amino acids, cysteine to phenylalanine. Only CDR3 DNA remains: 42 bases, in frame from the first base. CDR1 and CDR2 were assigned from the germline V gene (reference sequence) as SEHNR and FQNEAQ. Clipping removes 5 bases from V and 5 bases from J, with 5 as the unmatched junction base count. In total, 500 to 700 healthy bone marrow donors made up the cohort. At the time of sampling, all cohort members were nominally healthy, though unrecorded immune exposures were likely present. The donor tested CMV seropositive, placing the donor among the 290 or so seropositive members of the cohort. A peripheral blood sample was provided by each donor, and peripheral blood mononuclear cells were used for TCR beta sequencing. The Qiagen DNeasy Blood Extraction Kit was used to extract genomic DNA from the blood cell samples. As to this clone: Its specific antigen is unknown. No much larger clone exists at a distance of one base, and base qualities are not known.

The V gene is TRBV7-9 and the J gene is TRBJ2-1, and 8 bases in between align with TRBD2. This sequence originates from a woman in her 30s in good health and CMV-seropositive. Sequences were obtained from PBMCs. The CDR3 protein sequence reads: CASSAGGGHNEQFF. The DNA reads as follows: TGTGCCAGCAGCGCCGGCGGGGGGCACAATGAGCAGTTCTTC. Reference TRBV7-9 and TRBJ2-1 genes cover what lies past the CDR3, so the full variable domain is DTGVSQNPRHKITKRGQNVTFRCDPISEHNRLYWYRQTLGQGPEFLTYFQNEAQLEKSRLLSDRFSAERPKGSFSTLEIQRTEQGDSAMYLCASSAGGGHNEQFFGPGTRLTVL.